This T cell receptor (beta chain) was observed in a study of blood T cells in healthy people across ages. General study points: Without sorted subsets, naive and antigen-experienced compartments could not be conclusively compared. Changes in expanded clonotypes were possibly confounded, as the CMV status of donors was unknown.

With a J-beta primer mix and a sample-barcoded 5' primer, a second PCR ran 7 to 11 cycles. With 12 random nucleotides, a template-switch adaptor tagged each individual cDNA molecule. TCRdb reanalysed the 5' RACE reads using MiXCR and keeps one entry per CDR3 protein. The sample includes just under 750,000 distinct CDR3 sequences, 20% to 25% seen only once; the top ten take roughly 22%. Regarding this clonotype: Its antigen is unidentified.

The sequencing input was blood. This TCR was recovered from a man in his 70s in good health.

CDR3 protein: CSASAVGLAGRLAKNIQYF. CDR3 in DNA: TGCAGTGCGTCCGCAGTTGGGCTAGCGGGGAGACTAGCCAAAAACATTCAGTACTTC. This sequence joins TRBV20-1 and TRBJ2-4; the match to TRBD2 covers 9 bases. The V gene end was trimmed by 6 bases and the J gene end by 0 bases; junction bases not matched to a gene: 18. The CDR3 runs 19 residues. In germline, CDR1 is DFQATT, CDR2 SNEGSKA (reference sequence).